The 20 T cell receptor beta chains reported below all come from one sample, sequenced in a study of tissue T cells after allogeneic stem cell transplantation (dated by TCRdb to the early 2020s). Receptors were amplified or captured by the immunoSEQ multiplex PCR assay. TCRdb mirrors the immuneACCESS table, restricted to in-frame sequences. Some clones are absent from its copies; in checked studies, under half trace to an unresolved V gene, and the reason for the others is unknown. For this sample there are approximately 3,000 clones; 40% to 55% appear just once. The ten largest clonotypes hold roughly 16% of the sample. The sample's time point label is to be understood as: mouse harvest day 14 after allogeneic transplant. Each mouse graft, delivered by tail vein injection, combined 10^6 splenic CD5+ T cells with 10^7 T-cell-depleted bone marrow cells. What was sequenced was gut tissue. The receptors originated from a female BALB/c mouse given C57BL/6 T cells with graft-versus-host disease after an allogeneic hematopoietic cell transplant.

To note about this clone: Gene names refer to mouse genes. The read ends 1 residue before the CDR3 terminus; that terminus is restored from the germline J gene. V and J are TRBV31 and TRBJ1-4; 10 nucleotides align to TRBD1. Trimming at V came to 4 bases and at J to 6 bases, leaving 2 bases not matched to a gene. This CDR3 spans 13 amino acids. Germline-derived CDR1 and CDR2 are GKSSPN and SITVG. The chain's CDR3 is CAWTGTGDERLFF. Partial CDR3 DNA: TGTGCCTGGACCGGGACAGGGGACGAAAGATTATTT.

Notes on this clone: Mouse germline and gene names are used. The CDR3 end is not reached by the read, which stops 1 residue before it; the germline J gene fills it in. V usage is TRBV4 and J usage is TRBJ1-5; D is unclear. Germline V lookup: CDR1 LGHDT, CDR2 YNNKQL (reference sequence). Trimming left V 4 bases short and J 5 bases short, with 9 bases between. CDR3 size: 13 residues. The DNA read from the CDR3 is TGTGCCAGCAGCTCAACACTCCACCAGGCTCCGCTT. Translating it yields CASSSTLHQAPL. The complete CDR3 reads CASSSTLHQAPLF.

This clone was detected only a few times. Genes and germline are mouse. The read is 1 residue too short to cover the CDR3 end, so that end is filled in from the germline J gene. This rearrangement joins TRBV20 to TRBJ2-7; 7 bases agree with TRBD2. With V trimmed by 3 bases and J by 0 bases, 5 bases remained unmatched. CDR1 and CDR2 from the germline V gene are GFQATS and STVNSAI. The CDR3 totals 14 residues. The CDR3 DNA, read in part, is TGTGGTGCTAGAGGCTGGGGGTCCTCCTATGAACAGTAC. Protein product: CGARGWGSSYEQY. The entire CDR3 sequence reads CGARGWGSSYEQYF.

About this clone itself: Gene labels here are mouse ones. The CDR3 extends 1 residue past the end of the read, so its final part is completed from the germline J gene. V gene TRBV3 combines with J gene TRBJ2-7, with 7 positions matching TRBD1. Trimming took 1 base from V and 4 from J; bases not matched to a gene: 4. The CDR3 sequence is 14 residues long. Germline lookup yields CDR1 SNHLY and CDR2 FYNGKV (reference sequence). This CDR3 reads CASSLDRRGYEQYF. The DNA read from the CDR3 is TGTGCCAGCAGCTTAGATCGCAGGGGGTATGAACAGTAC.

This clone was counted a few times. Gene names are mouse gene names. The sequenced fragment ends 1 residue before the CDR3 boundary, so the rest is inferred from the germline J gene. This chain links TRBV26 with TRBJ2-4; 10 bases agree with TRBD2. Germline CDR1 is KGHPV and CDR2 is FQNQEV (reference sequence). J gave up 7 bases and V 4 bases, and 5 bases lay outside the gene matches. This CDR3 spans 14 amino acids. The DNA read from the CDR3 is TGTGCCAGCAGTCCCGCTGGGGGGGCGTACACCTTGTAC. Protein product: CASSPAGGAYTLY. The CDR3, in full, reads CASSPAGGAYTLYF.

As for this clone: Gene labels here are mouse ones. The read finishes 1 residue shy of the CDR3 end, and the germline J gene is used to complete it. The V gene is TRBV20, the J gene TRBJ2-1; no clear D. Trimming took off 0 bases at V and 4 bases at J, with 4 bases between the two ends. The CDR3 totals 12 residues. Germline CDR1 GFQATS, CDR2 STVNSAI. Here the CDR3 reads CGARDRYAEQFF. The DNA read from the CDR3 is TGTGGTGCTAGGGACAGATATGCTGAGCAGTTC.

Details on this clone: The genes are named according to mouse. The read terminates 1 residue ahead of where the CDR3 ends, so the germline J gene completes it. The chain recombines TRBV13-3 with TRBJ2-5; D call uncertain. Germline lookup yields CDR1 NNHDY and CDR2 SYVADS. Trimming shortened V by 0 bases and J by 8 bases, and 4 bases separated the two germline ends. The CDR3 extends over 11 amino acids. The sequenced CDR3 bases are TGTGCCAGCAGTGATGGAGCCACCCAGTAC. As protein: CASSDGATQY. The entire CDR3 is CASSDGATQYF.

As for this clone: Any gene name here is a mouse gene name. The CDR3 goes on 1 residue after the read ends, and that part is filled in from the germline J gene. This rearrangement joins TRBV31 to TRBJ1-1; 8 positions match TRBD1. V was pared by 3 bases and J by 4 bases, with 7 bases of the junction left unmatched. CDR1 is GKSSPN, CDR2 SITVG, per germline. The CDR3 spans 14 residues. CDR3 residues: CAWSLQGAGTEVFF. The covered CDR3 bases are TGTGCCTGGAGCCTTCAGGGGGCAGGCACAGAAGTCTTC.

In regard to this clone: Gene names and germline match the mouse. The CDR3 end falls 1 residue outside the read, so it is completed with the germline J gene. The chain combines TRBV26 with TRBJ2-5; no definite D call. Germline V CDR1 and CDR2: KGHPV, FQNQEV (reference sequence). Trimming left V 4 bases short and J 3 bases short, with 11 bases between. The CDR3 runs 14 residues. The CDR3 bases that were read are TGTGCCAGCAGTCCTCCGGGGTCTCAAGACACCCAGTAC. This sequence encodes CASSPPGSQDTQY. The full CDR3 protein reads CASSPPGSQDTQYF. Drawing the rest from reference TRBV26 and TRBJ2-5, the complete variable domain is NSKVIQTPRYLVKGQGQKAKMRCIPEKGHPVVFWYQQNKNNEFKFLINFQNQEVLQQIDMTEKRFSAECPSNSPCSLEIQSSEAGDSALYLCASSPPGSQDTQYFGPGTRLLVL.

On this clone: The germline and genes are mouse ones. From the germline J gene comes the end of the CDR3, since the read stops 1 residue before it. This sequence joins TRBV16 and TRBJ2-7; 11 bases align to TRBD2. CDR3 length equals 17 residues. J lost 0 bases, V lost 5 bases, and 9 bases had no gene match. Germline V gene lookup returns CDR1 SGHSA and CDR2 FRNQAP. CDR3 residues: CASSPTGGGVSSYEQYF. The CDR3 DNA, read in part, is TGTGCAAGCAGCCCGACTGGGGGGGGGGTCAGCTCCTATGAACAGTAC.

Points on this clone: Gene names are the mouse ones. The missing CDR3 end, 1 residue past where the read stops, is filled in from the germline J gene. The chain has TRBV16 and TRBJ1-1; D remains unclear. V lost 1 base and J 3 bases, leaving 6 bases between the germline ends. The CDR3 is 13 residues long. The germline gives CDR1 SGHSA, CDR2 FRNQAP. The CDR3 sequence is CASSLAGYTEVFF. The covered CDR3 bases are TGTGCAAGCAGCTTAGCCGGTTACACAGAAGTCTTC.

Turning to this clone: The gene names here belong to mouse. The CDR3 end is not reached by the read, which stops 1 residue before it; the germline J gene fills it in. The V and J genes are TRBV26 and TRBJ1-6; TRBD1 is a possible D gene (5 bases). TRBJ1-6 is noted as an ORF with a role that remains uncertain. CDR3 length equals 14 residues. The ends were cut back, 6 bases at V and 0 bases at J, with 6 bases in the middle. The germline CDR1 and CDR2 sequences are KGHPV and FQNQEV (reference sequence). The sequenced part of the CDR3 DNA is TGTGCCAGCAGACAGGTTTCCTATAATTCGCCCCTCTAC. Residues: CASRQVSYNSPLY. The complete CDR3 sequence is CASRQVSYNSPLYF.

Details on this clone: Gene names are the mouse ones. The missing CDR3 end, 1 residue past where the read stops, is filled in from the germline J gene. The V call is TRBV23, the J call TRBJ1-1; the DNA was not used to check the table's D call, TRBD1. Germline lookup yields CDR1 KGHTA and CDR2 FQNQQP. The length of the CDR3 is 13 residues. The CDR3: CSSRQDANTEVFF. Incomplete CDR3 DNA: TGCTCCAGCAGGCAGGATGCAAACACAGAAGTCTTC. The full variable domain, in which reference TRBV23 and TRBJ1-1 provide the parts outside the CDR3, is DAAVTQKPRYLIKMKGQEAEMKCIPEKGHTAVFWYQQKQSKELKFLIYFQNQQPLDQIDMVKERFSAVCPSSSLCSLGIRTCEAEDSALYLCSSRQDANTEVFFGKGTRLTVV.

With respect to this clone: Gene names refer to mouse genes. The read terminates 1 residue ahead of where the CDR3 ends, so the germline J gene completes it. The V call is TRBV26, the J call TRBJ2-7; 10 bases are a match to TRBD1. The CDR3 sequence is 15 residues long. CDR1 and CDR2 from the germline V gene are KGHPV and FQNQEV (reference sequence). V shed 4 bases, J shed 1 base, and the junction held 4 bases outside the gene matches. CDR3 DNA (partial): TGTGCCAGCAGTCCTTGGGACAGGGGATCCTATGAACAGTAC. Its protein product is CASSPWDRGSYEQY. The full-length CDR3 reads as CASSPWDRGSYEQYF.

About this clone: Gene names refer to mouse genes. Partial CDR3 DNA: TGTGCCTGGAGTCTAAGGGACAGGGCTGGAAATACGCTCTAT. Protein: CAWSLRDRAGNTLY. The CDR3 as a whole reads CAWSLRDRAGNTLYF. The chain combines TRBV31 with TRBJ1-3; 9 bases are shared with TRBD1. The read terminates 1 residue before the CDR3 end, so the remaining end is supplied by the germline J gene. V shed 0 bases and J 2 bases; nucleotides not matched to a gene: 2. CDR3 length equals 15 residues. The germline V gene has CDR1 GKSSPN and CDR2 SITVG.

As regards this clone: Mouse germline and gene names are used. The sequence runs out 1 residue before the end of the CDR3; the remainder is reconstructed from the germline J gene. The gene calls are TRBV26 and TRBJ1-6; D remains unclear. TRBJ1-6 is noted as an ORF with a role that remains uncertain. CDR1 is KGHPV, CDR2 FQNQEV, per germline (reference sequence). V lost 4 bases to trimming and J lost 4 bases, with 8 bases between them. The CDR3 is made up of 14 amino acids. The DNA read from the CDR3 is TGTGCCAGCAGTCACGGGGTTTATAATTCGCCCCTCTAC. Amino acid sequence: CASSHGVYNSPLY. The whole CDR3 protein is CASSHGVYNSPLYF.

This clone was observed a few times. Gene names are mouse gene names. Read data end 1 residue before the CDR3 end; the end is taken from the germline J gene. This rearrangement joins TRBV3 to TRBJ2-7; 9 nucleotides match TRBD1. J lost 4 bases, V lost 4 bases, and 2 bases had no gene match. The germline CDR1 and CDR2 sequences are SNHLY and FYNGKV (reference sequence). CDR3 length: 13 amino acids. The sequenced CDR3 bases are TGTGCCAGCAGCTCGACAGGGGGTTATGAACAGTAC. This gives the protein CASSSTGGYEQY. The whole CDR3 reads CASSSTGGYEQYF.

Concerning this clone itself: Gene names follow the mouse nomenclature. The read finishes 1 residue shy of the CDR3 end, and the germline J gene is used to complete it. J is TRBJ2-3 and V is TRBV26; D may match TRBD1 or TRBD2 (5 bases each). V was clipped by 2 bases and J by 0 bases, with 9 bases between them. This CDR3 is 15 amino acids long. The germline gives CDR1 KGHPV, CDR2 FQNQEV (reference sequence). Incomplete CDR3 DNA: TGTGCCAGCAGTCTGAAGGGGCTTAGTGCAGAAACGCTGTAT. Translation: CASSLKGLSAETLY. The entire CDR3 protein reads CASSLKGLSAETLYF.

Comment on this clone: Gene names are mouse gene names. The read terminates 1 residue before the CDR3 end, so the remaining end is supplied by the germline J gene. This sequence joins TRBV3 and TRBJ2-1; 8 bases are a match to TRBD1. There are 13 residues in the CDR3. V dropped 6 bases and J dropped 2; count of bases not matched to a gene: 0. Germline CDR1 SNHLY, CDR2 FYNGKV (reference sequence). The sequenced CDR3 bases are TGTGCCAGCAGGACAGGGGACTATGCTGAGCAGTTC. The encoded protein is CASRTGDYAEQF. The entire CDR3 protein reads CASRTGDYAEQFF.

The table lists this clone with a few counts. Genes here carry mouse names. The CDR3 goes on 1 residue after the read ends, and that part is filled in from the germline J gene. The genes are TRBV3 and TRBJ2-1; possibly TRBD2 for D (6 bases). CDR1 is SNHLY, CDR2 FYNGKV, per germline (reference sequence). The CDR3 is 14 amino acids. Trimming took off 1 base at V and 6 bases at J, with 10 bases between the two ends. The CDR3 DNA, read in part, is TGTGCCAGCAGCTTAGTGGCTGGGGTTGCTGAGCAGTTC. Amino acids: CASSLVAGVAEQF. The CDR3 as a whole reads CASSLVAGVAEQFF.